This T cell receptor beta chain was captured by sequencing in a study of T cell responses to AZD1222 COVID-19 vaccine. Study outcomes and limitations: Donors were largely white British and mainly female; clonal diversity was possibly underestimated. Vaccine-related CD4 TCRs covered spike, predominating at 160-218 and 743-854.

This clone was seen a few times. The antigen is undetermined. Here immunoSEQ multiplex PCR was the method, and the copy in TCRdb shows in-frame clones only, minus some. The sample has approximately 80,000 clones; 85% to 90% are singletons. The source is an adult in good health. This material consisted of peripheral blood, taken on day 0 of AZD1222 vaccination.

DNA of the CDR3: TGTGCCAGCAGCGTAGGGGGGGCCTACAATGAGCAGTTCTTC. It encodes CASSVGGAYNEQFF. This chain links TRBV9 with TRBJ2-1, with a possible D match to TRBD2 (6 bases). Trimming took off 0 bases at V and 2 bases at J, with 6 bases between the two ends. CDR3 length: 14 amino acids. The germline gives CDR1 SGDLS, CDR2 YYNGEE.